These 5 T cell receptor beta chains originate from one sample sequenced in a study of blood T cells in healthy people across ages. The use of a sample-barcoded 5' primer and a J-beta primer mix characterized a second PCR of roughly 6 to 12 cycles. TCRdb fed the 5' RACE reads into MiXCR, producing one record per CDR3 protein. The sample has about 1.4 million distinct CDR3 sequences, 55% to 75% seen once. Sample: blood. The receptors were sampled from a man between 18 and 35 years old in good health.

This clonotype has only one observation. Its ends do not fully match the called genes, so a read error is possible. The genes are TRBV12-3 or TRBV12-4 and TRBJ2-7; either TRBD1 or TRBD2 may fit D (6 bases each). The CDR3 has 13 amino acids. The CDR3 bases are TGTGCCATCAGTTATTCGGGGGCTAACGAGCAGTACTTC. Its protein is CAISYSGANEQYF.

The chain employs TRBV27 and TRBJ1-2, with D perhaps TRBD1 (6 bases). The length of the CDR3 is 14 residues. Trimming cost V 5 bases and J 8 bases, with 18 bases left between them. Germline lookup yields CDR1 MNHEY and CDR2 SMNVEV (reference sequence). The CDR3 DNA reads TGTGCCAGCAGTGGTAGACAGGCCCTTGGGGGCTACACCTTC. It encodes CASSGRQALGGYTF.

This clonotype was counted a few times. V gene TRBV6-6 combines with J gene TRBJ2-5; 12 bases align to TRBD2. The DNA matches TRBJ2-7 better at its end, which makes the J call doubtful. CDR3 size: 17 residues. CDR1 and CDR2 from the germline V gene are MNHNY and SVGAGI (reference sequence). The CDR3 here is CASSYDQSTSGGYEQYF. In DNA form, the CDR3 reads TGTGCCAGCAGTTACGACCAGTCGACTAGCGGGGGATACGAGCAGTACTTC.

The rearrangement joins TRBV7-9 to TRBJ1-6; the D is unclear. Germline CDR1 is SEHNR and CDR2 is FQNEAQ (reference sequence). The V end lost 5 bases, the J end lost 7 bases, and 24 bases lay between the germline ends. This CDR3 spans 18 amino acids. The CDR3 loop reads CASSTRPGPPSENSPLHF. The CDR3 region has the DNA TGTGCCAGCAGCACGAGACCCGGGCCCCCATCGGAGAATTCACCCCTCCACTTT.

This clonotype was detected only once. The CDR3 DNA reads as TGCGCCAGCAGCTTCGGACAGAGTCGAGCTAACTATGGCTACACCTTC. It yields the protein CASSFGQSRANYGYTF. V gene TRBV5-1 combines with J gene TRBJ1-2; a possible D gene is TRBD1 (6 bases). CDR1 SGHRS and CDR2 YFSETQ come from the germline V gene. The CDR3 is made up of 16 amino acids. V gave up 2 bases and J gave up 0 bases, with 14 bases separating them.